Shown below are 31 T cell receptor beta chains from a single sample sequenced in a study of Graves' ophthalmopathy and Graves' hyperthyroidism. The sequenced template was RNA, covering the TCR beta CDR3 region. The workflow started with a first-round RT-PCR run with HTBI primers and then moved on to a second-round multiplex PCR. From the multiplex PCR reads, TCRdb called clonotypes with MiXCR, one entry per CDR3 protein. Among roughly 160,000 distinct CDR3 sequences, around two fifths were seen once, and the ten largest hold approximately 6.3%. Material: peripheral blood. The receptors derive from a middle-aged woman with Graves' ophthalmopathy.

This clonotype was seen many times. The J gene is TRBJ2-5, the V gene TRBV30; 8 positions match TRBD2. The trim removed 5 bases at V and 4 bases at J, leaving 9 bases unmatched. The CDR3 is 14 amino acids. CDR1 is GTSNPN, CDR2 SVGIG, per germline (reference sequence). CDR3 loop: CAWLKAGAGETQYF. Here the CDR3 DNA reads TGTGCCTGGTTGAAAGCGGGAGCAGGAGAGACCCAGTACTTC.

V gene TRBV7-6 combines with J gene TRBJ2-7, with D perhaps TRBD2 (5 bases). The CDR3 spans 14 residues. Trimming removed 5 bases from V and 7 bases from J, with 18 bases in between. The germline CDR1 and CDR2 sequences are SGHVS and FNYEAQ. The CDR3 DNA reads TGTGCCAGCAGCCAAGGAGGAGGACCGGAAGAGCAGTACTTC. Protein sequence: CASSQGGGPEEQYF.

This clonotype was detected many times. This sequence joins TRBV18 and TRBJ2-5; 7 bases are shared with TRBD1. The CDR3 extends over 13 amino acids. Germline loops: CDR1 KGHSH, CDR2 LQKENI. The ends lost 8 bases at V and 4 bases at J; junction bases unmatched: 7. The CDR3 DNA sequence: TGTGCCAGCACAACAGGGGTTGGAGAGACCCAGTACTTC. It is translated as CASTTGVGETQYF.

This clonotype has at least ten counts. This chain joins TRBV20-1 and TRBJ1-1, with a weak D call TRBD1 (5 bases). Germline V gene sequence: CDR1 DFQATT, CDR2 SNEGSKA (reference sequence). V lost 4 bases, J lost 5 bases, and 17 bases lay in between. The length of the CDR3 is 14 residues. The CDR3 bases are TGCAGTGCTACCATCTTCAGGGATATAACTGAAGCTTTCTTT. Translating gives CSATIFRDITEAFF.

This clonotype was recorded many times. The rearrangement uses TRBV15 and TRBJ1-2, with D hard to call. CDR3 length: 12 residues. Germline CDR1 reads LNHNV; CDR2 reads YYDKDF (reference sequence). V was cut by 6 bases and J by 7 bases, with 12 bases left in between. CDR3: CATSKQEAGYTF. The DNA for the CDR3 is TGTGCCACCAGTAAGCAGGAGGCTGGCTACACCTTC.

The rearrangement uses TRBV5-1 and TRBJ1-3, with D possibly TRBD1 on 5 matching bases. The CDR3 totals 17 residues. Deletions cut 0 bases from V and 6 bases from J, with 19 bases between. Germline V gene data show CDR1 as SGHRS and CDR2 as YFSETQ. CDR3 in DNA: TGCGCCAGCAGCTTGGGAGTCAGCAGGGTCGGAGCAAACACCATATATTTT. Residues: CASSLGVSRVGANTIYF.

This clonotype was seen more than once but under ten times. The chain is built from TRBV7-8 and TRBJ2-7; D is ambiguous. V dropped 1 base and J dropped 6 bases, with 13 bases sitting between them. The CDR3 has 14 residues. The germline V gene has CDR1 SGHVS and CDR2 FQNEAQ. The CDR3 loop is CASSLGRWAFEQYF. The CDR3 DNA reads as TGTGCCAGCAGCTTAGGTCGGTGGGCCTTCGAGCAGTACTTC. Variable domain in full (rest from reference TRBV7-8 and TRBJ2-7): GAGVSQSPRYKVAKRGQDVALRCDPISGHVSLFWYQQALGQGPEFLTYFQNEAQLDKSGLPSDRFFAERPEGSVSTLKIQRTQQEDSAVYLCASSLGRWAFEQYFGPGTRLTVT.

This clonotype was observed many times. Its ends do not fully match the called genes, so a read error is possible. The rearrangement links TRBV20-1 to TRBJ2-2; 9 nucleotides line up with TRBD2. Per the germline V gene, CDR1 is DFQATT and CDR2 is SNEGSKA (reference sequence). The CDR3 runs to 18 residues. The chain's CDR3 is CGAPSPTSGDSNTGELFF. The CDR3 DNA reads TGCGGTGCTCCTAGCCCGACTAGCGGAGATTCGAACACCGGGGAGCTGTTTTTT.

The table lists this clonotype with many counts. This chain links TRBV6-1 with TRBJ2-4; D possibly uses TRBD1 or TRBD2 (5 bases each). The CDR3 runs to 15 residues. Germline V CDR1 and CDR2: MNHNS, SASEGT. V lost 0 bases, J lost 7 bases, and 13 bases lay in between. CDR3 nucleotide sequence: TGTGCCAGCAGTGAAGCGGGGGTACTAGTGAACATTCAGTACTTC. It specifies CASSEAGVLVNIQYF.

Here the CDR3 reads CASRRSLLKRDTSYEQYF. The CDR3 nucleotides are TGTGCCAGCAGACGTTCACTTTTAAAGCGGGATACTTCCTACGAGCAGTACTTC. J is TRBJ2-7 and V is TRBV6-2 or TRBV6-3, with 7 positions matching TRBD2. This CDR3 comprises 18 residues. Germline CDR1 is MNHEY and CDR2 is SVGEGT. The V and J ends lost 6 bases and 1 base, in that order; junction bases with no gene match: 18.

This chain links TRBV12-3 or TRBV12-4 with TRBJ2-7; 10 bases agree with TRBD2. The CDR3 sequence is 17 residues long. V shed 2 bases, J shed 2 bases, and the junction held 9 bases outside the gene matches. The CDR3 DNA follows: TGTGCCAGCAGTTTACCCAGCGGGAGGGGTGGGGCCTACGAGCAGTACTTC. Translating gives CASSLPSGRGGAYEQYF.

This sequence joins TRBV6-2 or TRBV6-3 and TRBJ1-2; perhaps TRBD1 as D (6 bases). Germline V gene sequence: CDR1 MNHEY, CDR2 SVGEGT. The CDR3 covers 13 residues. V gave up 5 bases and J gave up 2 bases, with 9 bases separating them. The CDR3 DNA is TGTGCCAGCAGTAACCAGGGGAACTATGGCTACACCTTC. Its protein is CASSNQGNYGYTF.

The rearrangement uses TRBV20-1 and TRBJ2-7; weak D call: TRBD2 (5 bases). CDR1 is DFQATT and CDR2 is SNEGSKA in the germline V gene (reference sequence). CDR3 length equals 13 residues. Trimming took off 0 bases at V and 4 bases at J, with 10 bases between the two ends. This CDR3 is CSARDGSGYEQYF. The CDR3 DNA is TGCAGTGCTAGAGACGGATCGGGGTACGAGCAGTACTTC.

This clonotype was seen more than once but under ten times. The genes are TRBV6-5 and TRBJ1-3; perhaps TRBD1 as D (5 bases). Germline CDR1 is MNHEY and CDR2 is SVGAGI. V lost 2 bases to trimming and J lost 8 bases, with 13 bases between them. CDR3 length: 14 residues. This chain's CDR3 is CASSYTGTPHTIYF. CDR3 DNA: TGTGCCAGCAGTTACACCGGGACCCCCCACACCATATATTTT.

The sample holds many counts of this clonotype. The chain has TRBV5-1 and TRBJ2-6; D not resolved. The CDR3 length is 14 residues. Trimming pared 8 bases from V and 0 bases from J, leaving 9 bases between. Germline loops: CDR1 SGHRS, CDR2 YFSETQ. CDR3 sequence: CASHSTSGANVLTF. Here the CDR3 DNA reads TGCGCCAGTCACAGTACCTCTGGGGCCAACGTCCTGACTTTC.

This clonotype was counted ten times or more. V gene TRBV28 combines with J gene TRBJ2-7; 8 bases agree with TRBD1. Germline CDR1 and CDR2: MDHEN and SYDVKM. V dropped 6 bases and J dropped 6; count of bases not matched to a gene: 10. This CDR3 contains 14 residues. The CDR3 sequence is CASSRQGLAAEQYF. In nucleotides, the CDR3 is TGTGCCAGCAGCCGACAGGGGTTAGCTGCCGAGCAGTACTTC.

The CDR3 DNA reads TGCAGTGCTAGGCCCTGGGGACCCGGAAGCGATGACGAGACCCAGTACTTC. Its translation is CSARPWGPGSDDETQYF. The rearrangement joins TRBV20-1 to TRBJ2-5; either TRBD1 or TRBD2 may fit D (5 bases each). The CDR3 length is 17 residues. Germline-derived CDR1 and CDR2 are DFQATT and SNEGSKA (reference sequence). The ends were cut back, 3 bases at V and 5 bases at J, with 25 bases in the middle.

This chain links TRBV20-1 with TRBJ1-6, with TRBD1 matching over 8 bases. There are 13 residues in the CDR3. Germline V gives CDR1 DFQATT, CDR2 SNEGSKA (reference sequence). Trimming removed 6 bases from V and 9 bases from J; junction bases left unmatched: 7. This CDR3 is CSALGTGSSPLHF. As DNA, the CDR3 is TGCAGTGCACTAGGGACAGGATCTTCACCCCTCCACTTT.

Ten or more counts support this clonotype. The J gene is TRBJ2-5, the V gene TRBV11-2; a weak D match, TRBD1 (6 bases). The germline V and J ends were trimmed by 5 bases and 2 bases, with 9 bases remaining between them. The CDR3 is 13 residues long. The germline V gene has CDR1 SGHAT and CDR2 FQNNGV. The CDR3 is CASSQDRQETQYF. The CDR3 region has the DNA TGTGCCAGCAGCCAGGACAGACAAGAGACCCAGTACTTC.

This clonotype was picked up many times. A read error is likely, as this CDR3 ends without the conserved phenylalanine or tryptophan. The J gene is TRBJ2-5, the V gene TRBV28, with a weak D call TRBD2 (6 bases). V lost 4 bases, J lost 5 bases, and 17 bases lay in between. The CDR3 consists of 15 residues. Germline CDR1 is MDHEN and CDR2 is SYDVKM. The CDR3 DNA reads TGTGCCAGCAGTTCGGTAGCAGGAGGGGAGGAGACCCAGTACCTC. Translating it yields CASSSVAGGEETQYL.

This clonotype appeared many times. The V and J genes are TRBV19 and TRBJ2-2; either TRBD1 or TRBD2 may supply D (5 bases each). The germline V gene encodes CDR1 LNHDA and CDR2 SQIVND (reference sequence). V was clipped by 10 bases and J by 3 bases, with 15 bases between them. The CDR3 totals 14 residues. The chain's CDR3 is CATSSGTHTGELFF. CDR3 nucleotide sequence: TGTGCCACTTCCTCCGGGACCCACACCGGGGAGCTGTTTTTT.

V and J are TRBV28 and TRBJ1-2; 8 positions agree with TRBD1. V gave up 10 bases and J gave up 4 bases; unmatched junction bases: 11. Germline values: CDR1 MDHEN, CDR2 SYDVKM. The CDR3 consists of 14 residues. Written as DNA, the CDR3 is TGTGCCACCGAGGGGACAGGTGGAAGCTATGGCTACACCTTC. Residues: CATEGTGGSYGYTF.

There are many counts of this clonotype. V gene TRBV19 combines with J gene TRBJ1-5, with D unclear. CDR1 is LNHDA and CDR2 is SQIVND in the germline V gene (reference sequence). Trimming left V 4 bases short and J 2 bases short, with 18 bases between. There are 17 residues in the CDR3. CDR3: CASSTLGFREGNQPQHF. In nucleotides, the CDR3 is TGTGCCAGTAGTACCCTCGGGTTTAGGGAGGGCAATCAGCCCCAGCATTTT.

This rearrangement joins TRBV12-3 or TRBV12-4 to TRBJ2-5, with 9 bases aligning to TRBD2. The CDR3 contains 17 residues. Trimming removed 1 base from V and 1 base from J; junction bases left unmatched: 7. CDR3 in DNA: TGTGCCAGCAGTTTAGGCCTCTGGCGGGAGGGCCAAGAGACCCAGTACTTC. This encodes CASSLGLWREGQETQYF.

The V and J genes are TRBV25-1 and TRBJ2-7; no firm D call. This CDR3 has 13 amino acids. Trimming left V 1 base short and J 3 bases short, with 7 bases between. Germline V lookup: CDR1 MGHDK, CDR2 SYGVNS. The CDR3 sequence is CASSESLSYEQYF. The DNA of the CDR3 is TGTGCCAGCAGTGAATCTCTGAGCTACGAGCAGTACTTC.

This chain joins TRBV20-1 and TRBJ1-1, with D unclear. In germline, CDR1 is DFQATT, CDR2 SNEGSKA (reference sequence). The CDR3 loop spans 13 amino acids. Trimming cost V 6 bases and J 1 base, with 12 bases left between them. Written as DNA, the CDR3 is TGCAGTGCCCGCGCCCCGGGGAACACTGAAGCTTTCTTT. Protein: CSARAPGNTEAFF.

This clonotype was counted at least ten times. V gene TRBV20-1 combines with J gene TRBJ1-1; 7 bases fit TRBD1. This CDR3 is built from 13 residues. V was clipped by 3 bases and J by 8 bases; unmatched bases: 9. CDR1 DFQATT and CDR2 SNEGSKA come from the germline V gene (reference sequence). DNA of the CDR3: TGCAGTGCTAGTAGCAGGGGGTCCGGGGAAGCTTTCTTT. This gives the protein CSASSRGSGEAFF.

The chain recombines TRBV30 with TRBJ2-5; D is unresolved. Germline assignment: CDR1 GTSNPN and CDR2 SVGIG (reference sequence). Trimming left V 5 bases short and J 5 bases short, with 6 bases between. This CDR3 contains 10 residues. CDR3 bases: TGTGCCTGGGCACGGGAGACCCAGTACTTC. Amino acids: CAWARETQYF.

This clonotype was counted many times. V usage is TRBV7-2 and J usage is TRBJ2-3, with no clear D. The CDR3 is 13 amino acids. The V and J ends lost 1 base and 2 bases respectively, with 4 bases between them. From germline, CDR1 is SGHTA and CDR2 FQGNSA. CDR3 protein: CASSLGYTDTQYF. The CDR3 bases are TGTGCCAGCAGCTTAGGTTACACAGATACGCAGTATTTT.

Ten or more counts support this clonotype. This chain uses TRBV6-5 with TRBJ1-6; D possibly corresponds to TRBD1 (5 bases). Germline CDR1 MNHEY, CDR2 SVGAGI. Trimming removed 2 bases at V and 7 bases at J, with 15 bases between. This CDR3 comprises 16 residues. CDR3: CASSYTPGPSNSPLHF. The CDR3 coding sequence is TGTGCCAGCAGTTACACACCGGGACCCTCAAATTCACCCCTCCACTTT.

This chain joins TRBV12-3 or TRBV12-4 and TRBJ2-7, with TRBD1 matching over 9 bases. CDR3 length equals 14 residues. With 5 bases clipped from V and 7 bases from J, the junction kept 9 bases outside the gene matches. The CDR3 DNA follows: TGTGCCAGCAGTCCCGGGACAGGGACGCGGGAGCAGTACTTC. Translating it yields CASSPGTGTREQYF.